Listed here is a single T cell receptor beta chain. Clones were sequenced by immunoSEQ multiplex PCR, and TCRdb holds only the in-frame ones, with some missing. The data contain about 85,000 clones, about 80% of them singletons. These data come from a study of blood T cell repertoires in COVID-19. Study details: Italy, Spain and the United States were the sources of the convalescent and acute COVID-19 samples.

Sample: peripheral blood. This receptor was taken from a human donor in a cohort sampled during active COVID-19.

The CDR3 nucleotides are TGCAGCGTTTCACAGGGGGATCCTTTCTTT. It yields the protein CSVSQGDPFF. The rearrangement links TRBV29-1 to TRBJ1-1; 8 nucleotides match TRBD1. The trim removed 5 bases at V and 12 bases at J, leaving 5 bases unmatched. Per germline, CDR1 SQVTM and CDR2 ANQGSEA. The CDR3 loop spans 10 amino acids.